The rows below give T cell receptor beta chains drawn from one sample of a study of cytomegalovirus exposure and HLA in healthy donors. Profiling relied on immunoSEQ multiplex PCR, and the TCRdb table lists in-frame clones only, not all of them. The sample has a few hundred thousand clones, 75% to 85% seen once. Sequencing used PBMCs. Receptor source: a girl aged 2 to 10 in good health and CMV-seronegative. Both conserved end residues are trimmed from each CDR3. Fields, in order: J gene, V gene, CDR3 protein.

>TRBJ2-7|TRBV4-1
ASSQVRAGLYEQY
>TRBJ2-7|TRBV6-5
ASSYSSASSSYEQY
>TRBJ2-1|TRBV5-6
ASSSLGSGEQF
>TRBJ2-1|TRBV5-1
ASSLGLGGDEQF
>TRBJ1-2|TRBV13
ASSLGPEGYT
>TRBJ2-6|TRBV10-3
AISESTQGSGANVLT
>TRBJ2-7|TRBV12-5
ASGLVRLAGGPTAYEQY
>TRBJ2-3|TRBV7-9
ASSILAGGLADTQY
>TRBJ2-3|TRBV7-2
ASSPLPRFRSTDTQY
>TRBJ2-3|TRBV7-9
ASSYQAGGPPDTQY
>TRBJ1-1|TRBV7-2
ASSLVFDWDSITNTEAF
>TRBJ2-5|TRBV7-8
ASSLVPGQETQY
>TRBJ2-1|TRBV7-9
ASSSDYSLADNEQF
>TRBJ2-7|TRBV25-1
ASRSRTPAYEQY
>TRBJ1-2|TRBV7-9
ASSGYRVEKDGYT
>TRBJ1-5|TRBV28
ASSSYHATGLWQPQH
>TRBJ2-3|TRBV28
ASSYTSGSSPDTQY
>TRBJ1-1|TRBV9
ASSSTGGTEAF
>TRBJ1-4|TRBV7-9
SSSLDGQRNEKLF
>TRBJ1-2|TRBV28
ASSLWQGDGYT
>TRBJ2-4|TRBV6-1
ASSEVIRYIQY
>TRBJ2-7|TRBV19
ASSITTPRSYEQY
>TRBJ1-3|TRBV5-5
ASSLVVTAGNTIY
>TRBJ1-5|TRBV19
ASTEGQWGNQPQH
>TRBJ1-2|TRBV28
ASRLDYGYT
>TRBJ2-1|TRBV19
ASSIDRASGGLALNEQF
>TRBJ1-1|TRBV19
ASTIGGGQIGTEAF
>TRBJ1-5|TRBV30
AWSVQGVSNQPQH
>TRBJ2-5|TRBV18
ASSPRSGEGETQY
>TRBJ2-7|TRBV29-1
SVSDRASDEQY
>TRBJ2-7|TRBV29-1
SVEIAPSSYEQY
>TRBJ2-1|TRBV4-2
ASCPTYVACEQF
>TRBJ1-5|TRBV7-9
ASSLAQGQGEPQH
>TRBJ2-3|TRBV9
ASSVQEGGRGDTQY
>TRBJ1-2|TRBV2
ASSRPGGGYT
>TRBJ2-7|TRBV28
ASSFYWAWGWEAYEQY
>TRBJ1-1|TRBV28
ASSFPGQGNMNTEAF
>TRBJ1-6|TRBV2
ASSGDTLH
>TRBJ2-2|TRBV29-1
SVTTGHTNTGELF
>TRBJ1-1|TRBV7-9
ASSLGTDLNTEAF
>TRBJ2-1|TRBV5-1
ASGRWDYHNGQF
>TRBJ2-7|TRBV7-9
ASSRQGAYGEQY
>TRBJ2-7|TRBV19
ASSIAPSGIYEQY
>TRBJ2-7|TRBV7-9
SSSTDRAYEQY
>TRBJ1-2|TRBV5-5
ASRITGSLNGYT
>TRBJ1-2|TRBV9
ASSTGGYGYT
>TRBJ2-7|TRBV6-6
ATSYRITYEQY
>TRBJ1-1|TRBV7-8
ASSQSENTEAF
>TRBJ2-1|TRBV27
ASSFIGGVVRSYNEQF
>TRBJ1-1|TRBV5-1
ASGLAQGYTEAF